The clone carrying this T cell receptor (beta chain) was recorded at least ten times. The antigen remains unidentified. This beta chain is an unintended read in a library built for alpha chains; its size means little. The record originates from a study of spatial heterogeneity in lung cancer. The ends lost 6 bases at V and 13 bases at J; junction bases unmatched: 10. Germline V gene lookup returns CDR1 DFQATT and CDR2 SNEGSKA (reference sequence). This CDR3 has 11 residues. Each molecule of TCR cDNA was tagged with one unique molecular identifier. MiXCR, applied by TCRdb to the 5' RACE reads, yields one record per CDR3 protein. The sample has about 3,500 distinct CDR3 sequences; about 15% are singletons. Time point meaning: sample taken at primary tumor resection. Study-wide findings and caveats: Higher tumor mutation counts went along with higher counts of expanded intratumoral alpha and beta TCRs.

The chain links TRBV20-1 to TRBJ2-5, with 8 bases aligning to TRBD1. The TCR was taken from a female donor with early-stage non-small cell lung cancer. The sequencing used lung tumor tissue, collected at surgery. The CDR3 loop is CSALPGGLPYF. The CDR3 nucleotides are TGCAGTGCCCTCCCAGGGGGCCTCCCGTACTTC.